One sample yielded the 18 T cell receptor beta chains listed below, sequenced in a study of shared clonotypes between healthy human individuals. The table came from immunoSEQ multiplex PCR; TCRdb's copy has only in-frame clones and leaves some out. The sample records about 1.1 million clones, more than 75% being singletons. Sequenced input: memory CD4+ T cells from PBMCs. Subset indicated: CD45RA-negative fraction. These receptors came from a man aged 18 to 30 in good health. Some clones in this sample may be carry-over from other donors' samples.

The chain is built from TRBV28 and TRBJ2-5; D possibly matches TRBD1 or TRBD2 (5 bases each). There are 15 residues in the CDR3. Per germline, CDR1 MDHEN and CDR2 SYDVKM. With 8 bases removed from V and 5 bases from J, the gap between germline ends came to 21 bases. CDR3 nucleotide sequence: TGTGCCAGCTCTTCTACCGGGACCTCCGGGGAGACCCAGTACTTC. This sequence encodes CASSSTGTSGETQYF. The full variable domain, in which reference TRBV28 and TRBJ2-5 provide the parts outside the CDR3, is DVKVTQSSRYLVKRTGEKVFLECVQDMDHENMFWYRQDPGLGLRLIYFSYDVKMKEKGDIPEGYSVSREKKERFSLILESASTNQTSMYLCASSSTGTSGETQYFGPGTRLLVL.

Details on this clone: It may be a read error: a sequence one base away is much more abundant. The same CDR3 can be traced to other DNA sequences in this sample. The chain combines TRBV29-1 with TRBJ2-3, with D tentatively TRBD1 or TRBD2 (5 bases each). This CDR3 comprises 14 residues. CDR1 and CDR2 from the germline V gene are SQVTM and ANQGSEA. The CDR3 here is CSVGRLGTTDTQYF. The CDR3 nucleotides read TGCAGCGTTGGGAGATTGGGGACCACAGATACGCAGTATTTC.

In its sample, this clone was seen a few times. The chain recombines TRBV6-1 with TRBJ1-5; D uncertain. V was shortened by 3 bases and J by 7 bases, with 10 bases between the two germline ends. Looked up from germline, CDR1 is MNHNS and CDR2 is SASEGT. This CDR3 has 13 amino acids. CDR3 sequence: CASSETTFQPQHF. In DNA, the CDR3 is TGTGCCAGCAGTGAGACAACGTTCCAGCCCCAGCATTTT.

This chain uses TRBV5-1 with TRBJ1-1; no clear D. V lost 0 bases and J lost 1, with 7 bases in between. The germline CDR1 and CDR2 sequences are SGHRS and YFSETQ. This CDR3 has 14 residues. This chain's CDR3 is CASSLASQNTEAFF. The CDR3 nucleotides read TGCGCCAGCAGCTTGGCCTCACAGAACACTGAAGCTTTCTTT.

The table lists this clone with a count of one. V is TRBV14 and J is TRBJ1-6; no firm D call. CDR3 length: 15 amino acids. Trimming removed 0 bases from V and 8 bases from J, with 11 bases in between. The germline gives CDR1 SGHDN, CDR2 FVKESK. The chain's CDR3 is CASSQDRVPYSPLHF. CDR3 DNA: TGTGCCAGCAGCCAAGATCGGGTCCCCTATTCACCCCTCCACTTT.

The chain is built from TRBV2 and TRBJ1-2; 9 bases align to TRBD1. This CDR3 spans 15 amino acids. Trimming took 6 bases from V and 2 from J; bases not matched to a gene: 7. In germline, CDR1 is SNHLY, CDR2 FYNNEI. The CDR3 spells CASRVGTGKNYGYTF. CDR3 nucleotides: TGTGCCAGCAGAGTCGGGACAGGGAAGAACTATGGCTACACCTTC.

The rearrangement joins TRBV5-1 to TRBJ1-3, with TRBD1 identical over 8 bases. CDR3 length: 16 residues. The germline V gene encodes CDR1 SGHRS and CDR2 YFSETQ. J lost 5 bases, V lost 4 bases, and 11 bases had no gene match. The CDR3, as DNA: TGCGCCAGCAGCCAGACCGGGACAGGAGGGAGAAACACCATATATTTT. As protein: CASSQTGTGGRNTIYF.

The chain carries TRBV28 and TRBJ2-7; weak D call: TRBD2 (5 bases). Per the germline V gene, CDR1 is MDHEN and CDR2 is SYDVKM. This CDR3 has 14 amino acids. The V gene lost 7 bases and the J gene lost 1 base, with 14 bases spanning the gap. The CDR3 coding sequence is TGTGCCAGCACCACTCCCGGGGATTCCTACGAGCAGTACTTC. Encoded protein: CASTTPGDSYEQYF.

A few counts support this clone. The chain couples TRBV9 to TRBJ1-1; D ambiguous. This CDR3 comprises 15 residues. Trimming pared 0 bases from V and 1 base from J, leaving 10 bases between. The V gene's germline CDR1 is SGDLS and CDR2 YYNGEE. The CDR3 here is CASSVVSGRNTEAFF. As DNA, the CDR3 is TGTGCCAGCAGCGTAGTTTCTGGGAGGAACACTGAAGCTTTCTTT.

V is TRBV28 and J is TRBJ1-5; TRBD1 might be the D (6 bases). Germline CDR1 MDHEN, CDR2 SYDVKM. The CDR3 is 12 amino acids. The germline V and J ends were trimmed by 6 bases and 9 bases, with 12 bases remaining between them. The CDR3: CASRLQGRPQHF. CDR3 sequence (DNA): TGTGCCAGCAGACTACAGGGTAGGCCCCAGCATTTT.

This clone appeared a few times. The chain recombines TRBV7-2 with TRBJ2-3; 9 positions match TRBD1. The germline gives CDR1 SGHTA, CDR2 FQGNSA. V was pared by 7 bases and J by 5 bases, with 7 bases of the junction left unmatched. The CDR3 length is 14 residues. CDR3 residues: CASTGGTGQDTQYF. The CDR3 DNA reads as TGTGCCAGCACCGGTGGGACAGGGCAAGATACGCAGTATTTT.

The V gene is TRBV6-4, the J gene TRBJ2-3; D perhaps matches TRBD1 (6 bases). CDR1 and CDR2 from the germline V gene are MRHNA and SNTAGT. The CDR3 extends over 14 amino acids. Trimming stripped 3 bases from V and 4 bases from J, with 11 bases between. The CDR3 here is CASSDRYRADTQYF. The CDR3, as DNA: TGTGCCAGCAGTGATAGATACAGGGCAGATACGCAGTATTTT.

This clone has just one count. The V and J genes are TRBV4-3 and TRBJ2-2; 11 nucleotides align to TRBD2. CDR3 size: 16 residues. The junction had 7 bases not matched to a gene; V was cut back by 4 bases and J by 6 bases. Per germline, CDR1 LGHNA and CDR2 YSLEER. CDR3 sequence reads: CASSPTSGSWAGELFF. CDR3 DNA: TGCGCCAGCAGCCCCACTAGCGGGAGCTGGGCCGGGGAGCTGTTTTTT.

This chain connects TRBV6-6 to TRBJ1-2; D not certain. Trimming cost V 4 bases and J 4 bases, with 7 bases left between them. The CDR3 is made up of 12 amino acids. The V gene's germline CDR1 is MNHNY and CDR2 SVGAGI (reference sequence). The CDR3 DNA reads TGTGCCAGCAGTTCCGGGAGCTATGGCTACACCTTC. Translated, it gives CASSSGSYGYTF.

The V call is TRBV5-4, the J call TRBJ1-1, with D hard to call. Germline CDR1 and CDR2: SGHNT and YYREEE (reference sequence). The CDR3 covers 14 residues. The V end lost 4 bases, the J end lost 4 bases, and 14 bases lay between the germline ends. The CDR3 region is CASSHREGGTEAFF. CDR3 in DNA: TGTGCCAGCAGCCACCGGGAAGGAGGCACTGAAGCTTTCTTT.

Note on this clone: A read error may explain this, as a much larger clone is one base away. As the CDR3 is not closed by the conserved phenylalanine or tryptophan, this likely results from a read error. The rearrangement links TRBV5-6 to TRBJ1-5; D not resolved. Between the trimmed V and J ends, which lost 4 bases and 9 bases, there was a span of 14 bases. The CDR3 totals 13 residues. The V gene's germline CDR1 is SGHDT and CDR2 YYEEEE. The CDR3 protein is CASSETGIGPQHS. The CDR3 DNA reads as TGTGCCAGCAGCGAGACGGGGATTGGGCCCCAGCATTCT.

CDR3 DNA sequence: TGCGCCAGCAGCCTAAGGTGGCAGGGGCCCACCCCCACAGATACGCAGTATTTT. This codes for CASSLRWQGPTPTDTQYF. V gene TRBV4-1 combines with J gene TRBJ2-3, with a weak D call TRBD1 (6 bases). Per germline, CDR1 MGHRA and CDR2 YSYEKL. V gave up 4 bases and J gave up 2 bases, with 22 bases separating them. The CDR3 runs to 18 residues.

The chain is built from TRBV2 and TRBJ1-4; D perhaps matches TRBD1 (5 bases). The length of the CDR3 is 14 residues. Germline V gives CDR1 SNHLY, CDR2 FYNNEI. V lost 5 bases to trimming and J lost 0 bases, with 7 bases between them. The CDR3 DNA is TGTGCCAGCAGTCGGGGGGCAACTAATGAAAAACTGTTTTTT. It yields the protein CASSRGATNEKLFF.